The clone carrying this T cell receptor (beta chain) was detected many times. The antigen is undetermined. Germline values: CDR1 MGHDK, CDR2 SYGVNS. The CDR3 runs to 13 residues. The ends were cut back, 4 bases at V and 2 bases at J, with 8 bases in the middle. The data are from a study of blood T cells in healthy people across ages. Study summary: Per two T cells, template switching captured roughly one barcoded beta molecule.

Together with a sample-barcoded 5' primer, a J-beta primer mix was included in a second PCR lasting about 7 to 12 cycles. TCRdb fed the 5' RACE reads into MiXCR, producing one record per CDR3 protein. The data show over a million distinct CDR3 sequences, 35% to 55% seen once. Findings and caveats of the study: Greater diversity and more naive CD4+ cells were seen in long-lived donors than in aged donors.

The amount of total RNA extracted per sample was at least 5 micrograms. The sequencing input was blood. The rearrangement joins TRBV25-1 to TRBJ2-5; D is unresolved. The TCR was taken from a woman aged 55-69 years in good health. CDR3 loop: CASSGAAQETQYF. CDR3 nucleotides: TGTGCCAGCAGTGGTGCAGCACAAGAGACCCAGTACTTC.